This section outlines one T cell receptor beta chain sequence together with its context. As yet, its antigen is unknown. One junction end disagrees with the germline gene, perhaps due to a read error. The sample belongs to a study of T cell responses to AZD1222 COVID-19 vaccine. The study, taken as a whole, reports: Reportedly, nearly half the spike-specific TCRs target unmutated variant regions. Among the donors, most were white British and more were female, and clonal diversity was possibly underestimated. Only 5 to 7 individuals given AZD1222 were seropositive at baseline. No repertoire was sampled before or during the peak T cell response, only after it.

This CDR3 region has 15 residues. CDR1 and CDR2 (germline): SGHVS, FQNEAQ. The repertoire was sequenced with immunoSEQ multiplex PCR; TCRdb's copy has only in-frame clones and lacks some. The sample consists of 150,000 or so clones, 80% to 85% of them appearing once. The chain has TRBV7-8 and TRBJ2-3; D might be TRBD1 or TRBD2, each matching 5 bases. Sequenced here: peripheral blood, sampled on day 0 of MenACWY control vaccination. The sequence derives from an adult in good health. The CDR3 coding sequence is TGTGCCAGCAGCTTATTCGAGGGGAGCACGGATACGCAGTATTTT. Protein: CASSLFEGSTDTQYF. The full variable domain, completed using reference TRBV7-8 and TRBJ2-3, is GAGVSQSPRYKVAKRGQDVALRCDPISGHVSLFWYQQALGQGPEFLTYFQNEAQLDKSGLPSDRFFAERPEGSVSTLKIQRTQQEDSAVYLCASSLFEGSTDTQYFGPGTRLTVL.